The clone carrying this TCR beta chain was observed a single time. The sample comes from a study of blood T cell repertoires in COVID-19. About the research overall: Acute and convalescent COVID-19 samples came from the United States, Italy and Spain. Sources were T cells, B-cell-depleted T cells, or PBMCs; the material itself was cDNA or gDNA.

This CDR3 has 14 residues. Trimming stripped 8 bases from V and 2 bases from J, with 13 bases between. Germline-derived CDR1 and CDR2 are ENHRY and SYGVKD. Methods used by the authors: Reference gene primers were amplified, and this amplification served to estimate nucleated cell counts. TCRdb's table, derived via immunoSEQ multiplex PCR, lists solely in-frame clones and lacks some. The D gene and trimming were derived from the DNA, and the V and J assignments and clone size from that table. Here the sample spans over 350,000 clones, 75% to 90% being singletons. This sequence joins TRBV10-3 and TRBJ1-5, with a possible D match to TRBD1 (6 bases). The TCR sequence derives from a woman between 25 and 40 years old with active or convalescent COVID-19. The source material was peripheral blood. CDR3 region: CAISTGQGNQPQHF. The CDR3 DNA sequence: TGTGCCATCTCTACAGGGCAAGGCAATCAGCCCCAGCATTTT.